This TCR beta chain was retrieved from a study of shared clonotypes between healthy human individuals. Researchers divided each subset's genomic DNA evenly across several immunoSEQ plates. Method: immunoSEQ multiplex PCR; TCRdb's copy keeps in-frame clones and lacks some. The repertoire consists of around 450,000 clones, with about 85% occurring once and the leading ten covering under 15%. Without sorting, samples used tens of millions of PBMCs for genomic DNA. V shed 0 bases and J shed 2 bases, with 16 bases lying between them. Germline CDR1 MGHRA, CDR2 YSYEKL. The CDR3 is 17 amino acids. This TCR came from a woman aged 40 to 50 in good health. Some clones in this sample may be carry-over from other donors' samples. The chain uses TRBV4-1 and TRBJ1-2; D unresolved. Sequenced sample: PBMCs. The CDR3 loop is CASSQEASFRPNYGYTF. The CDR3 DNA reads as TGCGCCAGCAGCCAAGAGGCCTCCTTCCGCCCGAACTATGGCTACACCTTC.